The clone carrying this TCR beta chain was detected a few times. The entry originates in a study of cytomegalovirus exposure and HLA in healthy donors. Per germline, CDR1 MNHEY and CDR2 SMNVEV (reference sequence). V lost 2 bases and J 7 bases, leaving 18 bases between the germline ends. The CDR3 is made up of 16 amino acids. Vbeta (60) and Jbeta (13) primers were used in the PCR. The protocol was immunoSEQ multiplex PCR, while the TCRdb copy is restricted to in-frame clones and leaves out a portion. Here the sample spans 150,000 or so clones, 60% to 80% being singletons. The sample taken for sequencing was PBMCs. The gene calls are TRBV27 and TRBJ2-1; tentative D call: TRBD2 (7 bases). This TCR derives from a man in his fifties or sixties in good health and CMV-seropositive. CDR3 sequence: CASSLVRGGRNNEQFF. As DNA, the CDR3 is TGTGCCAGCAGTTTAGTAAGGGGGGGCCGTAATAATGAGCAGTTCTTC.